The T cell receptor beta chain under discussion was sequenced for a study of T-cell reconstitution after alpha-beta-depleted transplantation in children. The V end lost 6 bases, the J end lost 5 bases, and 16 bases lay between the germline ends. This CDR3 has 13 amino acids. CDR1 is DFQATT, CDR2 SNEGSKA, per germline (reference sequence). A TCRbeta library incorporating unique molecular identifiers was prepared. TCRdb called the PCR reads again in MiXCR, with one record for every CDR3 protein. The sample carries fewer than 120,000 distinct CDR3 sequences, around 10% recorded once. This clonotype was counted a few times.

The input for sequencing was PBMCs from the stem cell graft donor, taken from the stem cell graft. The clonotype was recovered from a human donor who donated a stem cell graft to a child with acute lymphoblastic leukemia. The chain carries TRBV20-1 and TRBJ1-1; D uncertain. CDR3: CSASSGQVTEAFF. The CDR3 DNA is TGCAGTGCGTCCTCTGGGCAGGTTACTGAAGCTTTCTTT.